This T cell receptor (beta chain) was sequenced in a study of cytomegalovirus exposure and HLA in healthy donors. Study-level points and caveats: Per a prior analysis, the majority of TCR beta V segments were productive roughly 87% or roughly 30% of the time. Based on reports, TCR beta sequences accurately predicted HLA-A and HLA-B alleles for most subjects. Indistinguishability led to the exclusion of some V segments, TRBV6-2 and TRBV6-3 included. There were three CMV-associated chains whose specificity for CMV antigens was confirmed in vitro.

The V segment lost 5 bases and the J segment 0 bases; nucleotides outside the gene matches: 3. The CDR3 totals 14 residues. Germline CDR1 and CDR2: SEHNR and FQNEAQ (reference sequence). For this clone: What it binds is unknown.

Both 60 Vbeta primers and 13 Jbeta primers went into the PCR. Profiling relied on immunoSEQ multiplex PCR, and the TCRdb table lists in-frame clones only, not all of them. Counted here are around 200,000 clones, over 65% occurring once; the ten biggest clones make up around 2.5%. The chain employs TRBV7-9 and TRBJ1-1; 7 positions match TRBD1. This clonotype was obtained from a woman aged 50 to 60 in good health and CMV-seropositive. What was sequenced was PBMCs. CDR3 in amino acids: CASSMTGLNTEAFF. CDR3 sequence (DNA): TGTGCCAGCAGCATGACAGGGCTGAACACTGAAGCTTTCTTT.